This T cell receptor beta chain appears in the sequencing data of a study of blood T cell repertoires in COVID-19. Study details: COVID-19 samples, acute and convalescent, were from the United States, Italy and Spain. Sources were T cells, B-cell-depleted T cells, or PBMCs; the material itself was cDNA or gDNA.

Profiling relied on immunoSEQ multiplex PCR, and the TCRdb table lists in-frame clones only, not all of them. Of 280,000 or so clones in the sample, 70% to 90% were seen once. This TCR was recovered from a woman aged 30 to 39 who had recovered from COVID-19. The sequenced material came from peripheral blood.

CDR3: CASSDEGDSNYGYTF. As DNA, the CDR3 is TGTGCCAGCAGTGACGAGGGGGACAGCAACTATGGCTACACCTTC. The rearrangement joins TRBV2 to TRBJ1-2; TRBD1 agrees at 7 bases. The CDR3 runs to 15 residues. From germline, CDR1 is SNHLY and CDR2 FYNNEI. V lost 3 bases, J lost 2 bases, and 6 bases stayed unmatched.